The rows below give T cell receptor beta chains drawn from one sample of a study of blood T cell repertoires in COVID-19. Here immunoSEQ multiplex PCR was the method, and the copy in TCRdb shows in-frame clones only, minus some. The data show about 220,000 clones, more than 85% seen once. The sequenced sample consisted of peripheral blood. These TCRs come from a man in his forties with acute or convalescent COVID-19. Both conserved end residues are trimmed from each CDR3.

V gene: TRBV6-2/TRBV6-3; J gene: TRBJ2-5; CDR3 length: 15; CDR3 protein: ASSYSTSGQPQETQY
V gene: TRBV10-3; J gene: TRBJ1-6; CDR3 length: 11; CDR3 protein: AISDGGSSPLH
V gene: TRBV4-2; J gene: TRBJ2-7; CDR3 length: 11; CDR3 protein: ASSQDRGVEQY
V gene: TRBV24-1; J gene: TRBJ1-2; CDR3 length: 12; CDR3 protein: ATSDTGQDYGYT
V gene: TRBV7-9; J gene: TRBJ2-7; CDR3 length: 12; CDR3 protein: ASSPSLTGNEQY
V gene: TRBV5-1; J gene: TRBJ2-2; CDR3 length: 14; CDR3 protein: ASSSPATGQWGELF
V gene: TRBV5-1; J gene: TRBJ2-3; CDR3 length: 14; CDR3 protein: ASRSRPGGGTDTQY
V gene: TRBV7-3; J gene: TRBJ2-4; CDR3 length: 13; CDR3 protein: ASSPSGTPGEFQY
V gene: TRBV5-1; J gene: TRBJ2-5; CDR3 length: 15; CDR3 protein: ASSPGQSPLYQETQY
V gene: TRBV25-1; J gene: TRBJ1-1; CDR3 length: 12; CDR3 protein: ATGTGTMNTEAF
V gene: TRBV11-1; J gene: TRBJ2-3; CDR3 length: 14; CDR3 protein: ASSNRGQVNTDTQY
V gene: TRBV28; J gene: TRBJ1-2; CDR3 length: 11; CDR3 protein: ASSSGTALRYT
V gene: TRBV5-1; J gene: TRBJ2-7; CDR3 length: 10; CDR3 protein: ASAHTSSEQY
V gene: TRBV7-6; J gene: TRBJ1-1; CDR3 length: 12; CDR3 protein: ASSFQGTGTEAF
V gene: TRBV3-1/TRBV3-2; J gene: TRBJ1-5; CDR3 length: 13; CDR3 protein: ASSPWTGEIQPQH
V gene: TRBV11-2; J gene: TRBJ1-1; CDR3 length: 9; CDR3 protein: AIEGGLEAF
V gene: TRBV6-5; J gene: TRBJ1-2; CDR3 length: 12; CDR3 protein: ASSFTGTGGGYT
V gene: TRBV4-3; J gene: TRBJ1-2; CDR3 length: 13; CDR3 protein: ASSHQDSVGYGYT
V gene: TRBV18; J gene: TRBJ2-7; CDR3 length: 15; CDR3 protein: ASSLTTGTGGTYEQY
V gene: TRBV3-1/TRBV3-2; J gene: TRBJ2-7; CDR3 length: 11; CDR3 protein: ASSQAGDDEQY
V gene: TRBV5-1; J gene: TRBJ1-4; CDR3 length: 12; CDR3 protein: ASSLGTANEKLF
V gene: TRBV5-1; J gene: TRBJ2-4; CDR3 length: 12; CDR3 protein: ASSLAQGRHIQY
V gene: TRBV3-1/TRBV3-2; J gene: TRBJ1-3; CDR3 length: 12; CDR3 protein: ASSPGSRGNTIY
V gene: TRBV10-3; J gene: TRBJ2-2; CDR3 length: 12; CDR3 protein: AINGDGNTGELF
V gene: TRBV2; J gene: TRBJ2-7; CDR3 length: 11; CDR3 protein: ASSPGLPYEQY
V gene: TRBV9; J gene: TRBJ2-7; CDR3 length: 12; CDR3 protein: ASSVTTGGYEQY
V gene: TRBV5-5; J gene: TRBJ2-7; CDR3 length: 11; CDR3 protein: ASSLATAYEQY
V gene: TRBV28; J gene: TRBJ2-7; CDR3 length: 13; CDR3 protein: ASRSAGTGSYEQY
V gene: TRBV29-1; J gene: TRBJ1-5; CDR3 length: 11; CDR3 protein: SAGQGRNQPQH
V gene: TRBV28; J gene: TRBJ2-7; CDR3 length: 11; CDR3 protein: ASSSGQSYEQY
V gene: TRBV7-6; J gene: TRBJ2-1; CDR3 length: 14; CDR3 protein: ASSLTLLAGFNEQF
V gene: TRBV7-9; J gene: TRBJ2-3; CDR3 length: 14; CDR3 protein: ASSLAYSGRADTQY
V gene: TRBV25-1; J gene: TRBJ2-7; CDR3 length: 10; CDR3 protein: ASRDFSYEQY
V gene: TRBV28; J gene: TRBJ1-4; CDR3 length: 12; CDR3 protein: ASSLTTTNEKLF
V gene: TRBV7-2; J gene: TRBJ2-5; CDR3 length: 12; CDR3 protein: ASSSYGGGETQY
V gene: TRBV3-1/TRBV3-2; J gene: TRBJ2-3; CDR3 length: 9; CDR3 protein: ASSRSDTQY
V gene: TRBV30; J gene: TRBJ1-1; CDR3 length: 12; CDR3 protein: ARSSTGWNTEAF
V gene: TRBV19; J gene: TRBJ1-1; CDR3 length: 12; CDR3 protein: ASSTATGNTEAF
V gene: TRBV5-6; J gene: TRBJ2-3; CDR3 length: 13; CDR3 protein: ASGRRTSSADTQY
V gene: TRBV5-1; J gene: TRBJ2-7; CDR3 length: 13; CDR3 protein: ASSWPGQGIYEQY
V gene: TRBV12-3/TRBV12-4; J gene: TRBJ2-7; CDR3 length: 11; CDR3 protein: ASSFEGDYEQY
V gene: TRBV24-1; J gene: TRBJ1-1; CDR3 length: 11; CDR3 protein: ATSTYPYTEAF
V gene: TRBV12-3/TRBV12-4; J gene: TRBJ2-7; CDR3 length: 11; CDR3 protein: ASSLADSREQY
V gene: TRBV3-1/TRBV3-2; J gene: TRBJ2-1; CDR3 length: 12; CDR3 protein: ASSLAGGFNEQF
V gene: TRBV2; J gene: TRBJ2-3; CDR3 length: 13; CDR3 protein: ASKWAPAPTDTQY
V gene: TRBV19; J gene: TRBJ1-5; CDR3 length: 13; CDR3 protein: ASTEDRGQSQPQH
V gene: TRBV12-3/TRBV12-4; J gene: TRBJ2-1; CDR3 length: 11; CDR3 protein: ASSLRGQGEQF
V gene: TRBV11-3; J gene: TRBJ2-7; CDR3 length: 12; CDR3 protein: ASSLVQGTYEQY
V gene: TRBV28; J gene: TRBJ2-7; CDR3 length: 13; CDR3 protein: ASSFRDRQTYEQY
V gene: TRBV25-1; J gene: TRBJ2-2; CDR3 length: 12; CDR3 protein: ASRTAGATGELF
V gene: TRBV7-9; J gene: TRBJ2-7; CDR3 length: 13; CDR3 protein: ASSSKEGSFYEQY
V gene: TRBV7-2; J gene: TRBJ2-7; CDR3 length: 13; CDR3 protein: ASSFGTGTSYEQY
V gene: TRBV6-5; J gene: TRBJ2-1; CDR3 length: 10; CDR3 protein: ASRNANNEQF